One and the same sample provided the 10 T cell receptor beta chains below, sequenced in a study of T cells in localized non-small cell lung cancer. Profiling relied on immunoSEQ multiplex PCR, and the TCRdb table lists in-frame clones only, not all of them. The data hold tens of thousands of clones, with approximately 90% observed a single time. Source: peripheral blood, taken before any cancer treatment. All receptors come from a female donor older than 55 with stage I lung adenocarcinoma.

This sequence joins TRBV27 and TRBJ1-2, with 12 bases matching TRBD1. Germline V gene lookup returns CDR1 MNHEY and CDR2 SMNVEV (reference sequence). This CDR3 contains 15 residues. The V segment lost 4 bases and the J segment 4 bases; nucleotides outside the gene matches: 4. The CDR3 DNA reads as TGTGCCAGCAGTTCCTCGGGACAGGGGGCCTATGGCTACACCTTC. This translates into CASSSSGQGAYGYTF.

Here the CDR3 reads CASSARPLVVTAKRTNYGYTF. The CDR3 DNA follows: TGTGCCAGCAGCGCACGCCCCCTAGTGGTTACGGCCAAACGCACTAACTATGGCTACACCTTC. The rearrangement uses TRBV9 and TRBJ1-2; no reliable D call. The CDR3 covers 21 residues. Trimming stripped 3 bases from V and 0 bases from J, with 30 bases between. Germline V gives CDR1 SGDLS, CDR2 YYNGEE.

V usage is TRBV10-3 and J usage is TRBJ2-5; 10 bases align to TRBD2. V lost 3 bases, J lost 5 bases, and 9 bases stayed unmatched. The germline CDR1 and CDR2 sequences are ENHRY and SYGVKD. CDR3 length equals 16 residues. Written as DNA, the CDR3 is TGTGCCATCAGTGATTCGGTAGCGGGAGGTGCTGAGACCCAGTACTTC. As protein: CAISDSVAGGAETQYF.

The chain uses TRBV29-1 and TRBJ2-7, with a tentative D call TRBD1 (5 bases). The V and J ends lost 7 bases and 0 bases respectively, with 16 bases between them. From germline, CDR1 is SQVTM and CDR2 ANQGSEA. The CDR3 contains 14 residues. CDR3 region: CSATGSLGSYEQYF. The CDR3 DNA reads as TGCAGCGCAACAGGTTCTCTCGGCTCCTACGAGCAGTACTTC.

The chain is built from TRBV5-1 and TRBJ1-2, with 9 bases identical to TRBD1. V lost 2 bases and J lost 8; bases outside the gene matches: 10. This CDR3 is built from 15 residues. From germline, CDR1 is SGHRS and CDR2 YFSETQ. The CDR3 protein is CASSFTTGTGTGYTF. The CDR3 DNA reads TGCGCCAGCAGCTTTACAACCGGGACAGGGACCGGCTACACCTTC.

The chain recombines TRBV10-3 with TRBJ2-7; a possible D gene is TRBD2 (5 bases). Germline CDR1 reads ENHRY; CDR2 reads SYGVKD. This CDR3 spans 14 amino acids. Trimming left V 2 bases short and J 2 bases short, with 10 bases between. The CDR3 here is CAISEPHGTYEQYF. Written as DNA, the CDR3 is TGTGCCATCAGTGAGCCTCACGGGACCTACGAGCAGTACTTC.

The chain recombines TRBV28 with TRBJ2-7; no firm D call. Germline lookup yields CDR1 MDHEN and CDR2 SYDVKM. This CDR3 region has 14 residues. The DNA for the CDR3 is TGTGGGCCCCCCCAGAGCGCCGCCTCGTACGAGCAGTACTTC. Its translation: CGPPQSAASYEQYF. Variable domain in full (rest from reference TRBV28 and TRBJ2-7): DVKVTQSSRYLVKRTGEKVFLECVQDMDHENMFWYRQDPGLGLRLIYFSYDVKMKEKGDIPEGYSVSREKKERFSLILESASTNQTSMYLCGPPQSAASYEQYFGPGTRLTVT.

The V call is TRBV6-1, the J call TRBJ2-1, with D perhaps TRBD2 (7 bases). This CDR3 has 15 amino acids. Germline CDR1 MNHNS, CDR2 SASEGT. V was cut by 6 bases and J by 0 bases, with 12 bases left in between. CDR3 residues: CASRGGGTSYNEQFF. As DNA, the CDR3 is TGTGCCAGCAGGGGCGGGGGCACCTCCTACAATGAGCAGTTCTTC.

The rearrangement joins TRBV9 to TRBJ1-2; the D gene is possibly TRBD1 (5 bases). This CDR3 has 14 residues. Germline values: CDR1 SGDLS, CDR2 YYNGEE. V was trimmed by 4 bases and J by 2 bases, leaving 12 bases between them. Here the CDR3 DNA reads TGTGCCAGCAGCCGTGGGTGGGGGAACTATGGCTACACCTTC. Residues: CASSRGWGNYGYTF.

Here the CDR3 reads CASSMRQGMEEKLFF. The CDR3, as DNA: TGTGCCAGCAGTATGCGACAGGGGATGGAGGAAAAACTGTTTTTT. This chain connects TRBV6-5 to TRBJ1-4; 8 nucleotides align to TRBD1. This CDR3 is 15 amino acids long. Trimming at V came to 5 bases and at J to 8 bases, leaving 10 bases not matched to a gene. Germline V gene data show CDR1 as MNHEY and CDR2 as SVGAGI.